A single sample gave rise to the 27 T cell receptor beta chains below, sequenced in a study of radiation and T cells in renal cell carcinoma. Assay used: immunoSEQ multiplex PCR; TCRdb lists only in-frame clones, some missing. The sample contains approximately 83,000 clones, 85% of which appear only once. Time point defined: blood 4 weeks post-SBRT, at nephrectomy. As to treatment: 15 Gy SBRT to primary tumor, nephrectomy 4 weeks later. The sequenced sample was blood, obtained from a patient whose treatment included radiotherapy and nephrectomy. The source is a man in his forties or fifties with renal cell carcinoma.

This sequence joins TRBV10-1 and TRBJ2-3; 8 nucleotides line up with TRBD2. Germline V lookup: CDR1 WNHNN, CDR2 SYGVQD (reference sequence). This CDR3 has 14 amino acids. Trimming removed 5 bases from V and 3 bases from J; junction bases left unmatched: 4. The DNA of the CDR3 is TGCGCCAGCAGTCCGGGAGGGCCAACAGATACGCAGTATTTT. Residues: CASSPGGPTDTQYF.

The J gene is TRBJ2-3, the V gene TRBV5-1; tentatively, D is TRBD1 (6 bases). V was shortened by 3 bases and J by 2 bases, with 19 bases between the two germline ends. The CDR3 is made up of 17 amino acids. From germline, CDR1 is SGHRS and CDR2 YFSETQ. The CDR3 nucleotides are TGCGCCAGCAGCTCTCTGGGGCTGACAGGAAACACAGATACGCAGTATTTT. This codes for CASSSLGLTGNTDTQYF.

The CDR3 coding sequence is TGTGCCAGCCTTAACTTAGGGGTCCGGCGAGTCCTGACTTTC. It yields the protein CASLNLGVRRVLTF. The chain recombines TRBV7-8 with TRBJ2-6, with D perhaps TRBD1 (5 bases). V was clipped by 8 bases and J by 13 bases, with 21 bases between them. The CDR3 is 14 residues long. Germline values: CDR1 SGHVS, CDR2 FQNEAQ.

The chain is built from TRBV10-1 and TRBJ2-2; possibly TRBD1 for D (6 bases). This CDR3 is 18 amino acids long. Trimming removed 2 bases at V and 6 bases at J, with 22 bases between. Looked up from germline, CDR1 is WNHNN and CDR2 is SYGVQD (reference sequence). For the CDR3, the DNA is TGCGCCAGCAGTGAGGCCACAGGCAGGGGCCCGAAGGCCGGGGAGCTGTTTTTT. Protein sequence: CASSEATGRGPKAGELFF.

This chain joins TRBV7-2 and TRBJ1-3; 7 bases are shared with TRBD1. V lost 0 bases, J lost 0 bases, and 2 bases stayed unmatched. The CDR3 spans 16 residues. Germline CDR1 SGHTA, CDR2 FQGNSA. DNA for the CDR3: TGTGCCAGCAGCTTAGCTACAGGGGACTCTGGAAACACCATATATTTT. It specifies CASSLATGDSGNTIYF.

To note about this clone: This sample also contains other DNA sequences that code for the same CDR3. The J gene is TRBJ1-5, the V gene TRBV7-2, with D possibly being TRBD1 (6 bases). The CDR3 sequence is 13 residues long. Per the germline V gene, CDR1 is SGHTA and CDR2 is FQGNSA. V dropped 5 bases and J dropped 5 bases, with 10 bases sitting between them. Written as DNA, the CDR3 is TGTGCCAGCAGCCCACAGGGTGATCAGCCCCAGCATTTT. Amino acid sequence: CASSPQGDQPQHF.

J is TRBJ1-1 and V is TRBV7-2; D is ambiguous. V gave up 5 bases and J gave up 0 bases, with 19 bases separating them. The CDR3 extends over 17 amino acids. CDR1 is SGHTA, CDR2 FQGNSA, per germline. The CDR3 sequence: CASSPYIGPRLNTEAFF. In DNA, the CDR3 is TGTGCCAGCAGCCCATACATCGGCCCACGCCTGAACACTGAAGCTTTCTTT.

In its sample, this clone was seen a few times. V usage is TRBV7-9 and J usage is TRBJ1-1; unclear D gene. Per the germline V gene, CDR1 is SEHNR and CDR2 is FQNEAQ (reference sequence). This CDR3 region has 15 residues. V gave up 1 base and J gave up 0 bases, with 9 bases separating them. CDR3 loop: CASSLGSSLNTEAFF. The CDR3 bases are TGTGCCAGCAGCTTAGGCTCCAGCCTGAACACTGAAGCTTTCTTT.

The chain is built from TRBV18 and TRBJ2-2; no definite D call. The germline V gene has CDR1 KGHSH and CDR2 LQKENI. V lost 1 base and J 2 bases, leaving 2 bases between the germline ends. The CDR3 has 13 amino acids. The CDR3 sequence is CASSPRNTGELFF. CDR3 bases: TGTGCCAGCTCACCACGTAACACCGGGGAGCTGTTTTTT.

The V gene is TRBV30, the J gene TRBJ2-3; 10 bases align to TRBD2. After removal of 4 bases from V and 1 base from J, the junction contained 5 bases not matched to a gene. Germline V gives CDR1 GTSNPN, CDR2 SVGIG (reference sequence). This CDR3 is built from 15 residues. CDR3 protein: CAWTSGGRRTDTQYF. Written as DNA, the CDR3 is TGTGCCTGGACTAGCGGGGGCCGTCGCACAGATACGCAGTATTTT.

This sequence joins TRBV5-1 and TRBJ1-1, with 8 bases identical to TRBD1. Germline V gene lookup returns CDR1 SGHRS and CDR2 YFSETQ. V gave up 4 bases and J gave up 5 bases; unmatched junction bases: 7. The CDR3 covers 14 residues. CDR3 loop: CASSTGTGMTEAFF. The CDR3 nucleotides are TGCGCCAGCAGCACCGGGACAGGAATGACTGAAGCTTTCTTT. The whole variable domain, remainder taken from reference TRBV5-1 and TRBJ1-1, is KAGVTQTPRYLIKTRGQQVTLSCSPISGHRSVSWYQQTPGQGLQFLFEYFSETQRNKGNFPGRFSGRQFSNSRSEMNVSTLELGDSALYLCASSTGTGMTEAFFGQGTRLTVV.

The CDR3 is CAISADRRNQPQHF. The CDR3 coding sequence is TGTGCCATCAGTGCAGACAGACGCAATCAGCCCCAGCATTTT. The chain recombines TRBV10-3 with TRBJ1-5; D perhaps matches TRBD1 (5 bases). The germline gives CDR1 ENHRY, CDR2 SYGVKD. Trimming cost V 4 bases and J 2 bases, with 9 bases left between them. CDR3 size: 14 residues.

As regards this clone: Compared with germline, one end of the junction differs, possibly owing to a read error. The chain links TRBV4-1 to TRBJ1-3; D gene uncertain. The germline CDR1 and CDR2 sequences are MGHRA and YSYEKL. The CDR3 spans 16 residues. CDR3 in amino acids: CASSPALEAGGSTIYF. CDR3 coding DNA: TGCGCCAGCAGTCCCGCTTTGGAGGCCGGTGGAAGCACCATATATTTT.

This chain links TRBV18 with TRBJ1-5; D unresolved. Germline CDR1 and CDR2: KGHSH and LQKENI. V was trimmed by 2 bases and J by 1 base, leaving 12 bases between them. This CDR3 region has 16 residues. CDR3 coding DNA: TGTGCCAGCTCACCAACGGAGACCAGAAGCAATCAGCCCCAGCATTTT. This translates into CASSPTETRSNQPQHF.

This sequence joins TRBV2 and TRBJ1-5; D is possibly TRBD1 (6 bases). The V end lost 4 bases, the J end lost 6 bases, and 19 bases lay between the germline ends. CDR1 and CDR2 from the germline V gene are SNHLY and FYNNEI. The CDR3 consists of 16 residues. CDR3: CASSGGGPKPTQPQHF. The CDR3 coding sequence is TGTGCCAGCAGTGGGGGGGGCCCTAAGCCCACTCAGCCCCAGCATTTT.

This clone appeared a single time. The V gene is TRBV11-1, the J gene TRBJ2-1, with TRBD2 identical over 10 bases. The germline V gene encodes CDR1 SGHAT and CDR2 FQDESV (reference sequence). With V trimmed by 7 bases and J by 7 bases, 10 bases remained unmatched. There are 15 residues in the CDR3. In DNA, the CDR3 is TGTGCCAGCACTAGAGCGGGAGGGCTGGGGAATGAGCAGTTCTTC. Its protein product is CASTRAGGLGNEQFF.

The J gene is TRBJ2-3, the V gene TRBV7-3, with TRBD1 as a possible D gene (5 bases). This CDR3 comprises 16 residues. V lost 5 bases, J lost 1 base, and 16 bases lay in between. Germline V gene sequence: CDR1 SGHTA, CDR2 FQGTGA. CDR3 bases: TGTGCCAGCAGCCGGAGCCCGCTACAGGGCACAGATACGCAGTATTTT. This gives the protein CASSRSPLQGTDTQYF.

This sequence joins TRBV5-1 and TRBJ2-7; possibly TRBD1 for D (5 bases). The CDR3 is made up of 14 amino acids. Germline assignment: CDR1 SGHRS and CDR2 YFSETQ. V was pared by 0 bases and J by 6 bases, with 13 bases between. CDR3 DNA sequence: TGCGCCAGCAGCTTGGGACAGACTTCGGGCGAGCAGTACTTC. As protein: CASSLGQTSGEQYF. Together with reference TRBV5-1 and TRBJ2-7, the CDR3 gives the full variable domain: KAGVTQTPRYLIKTRGQQVTLSCSPISGHRSVSWYQQTPGQGLQFLFEYFSETQRNKGNFPGRFSGRQFSNSRSEMNVSTLELGDSALYLCASSLGQTSGEQYFGPGTRLTVT.

The chain couples TRBV9 to TRBJ2-6; tentative D call: TRBD1 (6 bases). Germline V gene sequence: CDR1 SGDLS, CDR2 YYNGEE. This CDR3 contains 18 residues. V was clipped by 1 base and J by 2 bases, with 16 bases between them. The CDR3 is CASSVLGHSRTGANVLTF. CDR3 in DNA: TGTGCCAGCAGCGTATTGGGACACTCCCGAACTGGGGCCAACGTCCTGACTTTC.

The rearrangement joins TRBV6-4 to TRBJ1-2; tentatively, D is TRBD1 (5 bases). There are 13 residues in the CDR3. Germline V gene data show CDR1 as MRHNA and CDR2 as SNTAGT. The germline V and J ends were trimmed by 2 bases and 4 bases, with 8 bases remaining between them. The CDR3 loop is CASSDGAGYGYTF. In DNA form, the CDR3 reads TGTGCCAGCAGTGACGGGGCCGGCTATGGCTACACCTTC.

This clone was seen just once. This chain links TRBV27 with TRBJ2-6, with TRBD2 identical over 8 bases. The CDR3 is made up of 13 amino acids. J gave up 4 bases and V 10 bases, and 3 bases lay outside the gene matches. CDR1 and CDR2 (germline): MNHEY, SMNVEV (reference sequence). Written as DNA, the CDR3 is TGTGCCACGGGGGGGGCCGGGGCCAACGTCCTGACTTTC. Translated, it gives CATGGAGANVLTF.

V and J are TRBV12-5 and TRBJ2-7; D is undetermined. There are 14 residues in the CDR3. With 2 bases removed from V and 4 bases from J, the gap between germline ends came to 12 bases. Germline V CDR1 and CDR2: LGHNT, FRNRAP. In DNA form, the CDR3 reads TGTGCTAGTGGTTTGCCCGGAACTGAATACGAGCAGTACTTC. Translated, it gives CASGLPGTEYEQYF.

This chain joins TRBV9 and TRBJ2-2; 10 bases agree with TRBD2. This CDR3 has 17 amino acids. The germline gives CDR1 SGDLS, CDR2 YYNGEE. Losses at the gene ends were 7 bases for V and 0 bases for J; bases not matched to a gene: 9. The CDR3 bases are TGTGCCAGCTGCCCTCGGACTAGCGGAGCGAACACCGGGGAGCTGTTTTTT. Translated: CASCPRTSGANTGELFF.

In DNA, the CDR3 is TGCGCCAGCAGCTTGGCCGACTCCACAGATACGCAGTATTTT. This gives the protein CASSLADSTDTQYF. This chain joins TRBV5-1 and TRBJ2-3; D uncertain. Trimming cost V 0 bases and J 2 bases, with 7 bases left between them. Germline loops: CDR1 SGHRS, CDR2 YFSETQ. CDR3 length: 14 residues.

The J gene is TRBJ1-2, the V gene TRBV5-1; maybe TRBD1 (5 bases). This CDR3 comprises 14 residues. The V gene lost 2 bases and the J gene lost 4 bases, with 12 bases spanning the gap. Germline CDR1 reads SGHRS; CDR2 reads YFSETQ. CDR3 protein: CASSFSGTVYGYTF. DNA of the CDR3: TGCGCCAGCAGCTTTTCCGGGACGGTCTATGGCTACACCTTC.

This rearrangement joins TRBV27 to TRBJ1-4; 11 nucleotides agree with TRBD1. The CDR3 is 18 residues long. V trimming: 6 bases; J trimming: 4 bases; junction bases outside the gene matches: 13. The germline CDR1 and CDR2 sequences are MNHEY and SMNVEV (reference sequence). The CDR3 loop is CASSFSGTGGVGNEKLFF. CDR3 coding DNA: TGTGCCAGCAGCTTCTCCGGGACAGGGGGAGTGGGTAATGAAAAACTGTTTTTT.

V usage is TRBV28 and J usage is TRBJ1-2; 7 bases line up with TRBD1. This CDR3 has 16 residues. Germline-derived CDR1 and CDR2 are MDHEN and SYDVKM. With V trimmed by 5 bases and J by 7 bases, 16 bases remained unmatched. The CDR3 spells CASSPPGQALSGGYTF. As DNA, the CDR3 is TGTGCCAGCAGTCCCCCAGGACAGGCTCTCTCTGGTGGCTACACCTTC.